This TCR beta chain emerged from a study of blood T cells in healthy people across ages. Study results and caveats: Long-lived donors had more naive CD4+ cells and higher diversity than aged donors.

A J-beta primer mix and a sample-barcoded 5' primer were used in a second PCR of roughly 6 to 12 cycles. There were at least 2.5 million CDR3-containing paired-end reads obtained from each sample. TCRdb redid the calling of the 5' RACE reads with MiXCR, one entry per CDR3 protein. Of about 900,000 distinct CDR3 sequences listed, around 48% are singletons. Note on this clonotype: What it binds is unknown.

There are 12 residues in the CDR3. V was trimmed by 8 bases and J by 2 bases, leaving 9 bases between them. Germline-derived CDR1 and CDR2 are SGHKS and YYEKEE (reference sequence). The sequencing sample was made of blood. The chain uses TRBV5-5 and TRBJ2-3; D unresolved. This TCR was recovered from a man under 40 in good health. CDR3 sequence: CASTFATDTQYF. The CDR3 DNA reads TGTGCCAGTACGTTCGCCACAGATACGCAGTATTTT.